This is a list of T cell receptor beta chains from one sample in a study of cytomegalovirus exposure and HLA in healthy donors. TCRdb's table, derived via immunoSEQ multiplex PCR, lists solely in-frame clones and lacks some. The table records 170,000 or so clones, about 78% of them present only once. Sequenced sample: PBMCs. Every receptor here comes from a woman aged 45-65 years in good health and CMV-seropositive. The CDR3 runs from the conserved cysteine through the conserved F or W. Each record gives: J gene, clone size, D gene, V gene, CDR3 protein, CDR3 DNA. The D gene is left open where the match is weak. Size is omitted from some rows. Given values are once, few, many or a class for expanded clones.

>TRBJ2-7|NA|TRBD2|TRBV2
CASSTSGGAYEQYF
TGTGCCAGCAGTACTAGCGGGGGGGCCTACGAGCAGTACTTC
>TRBJ2-1|NA|NA|TRBV7-9
CASSLDRVGEQFF
TGTGCCAGCAGCTTAGACAGGGTCGGGGAGCAGTTCTTC
>TRBJ2-1|NA|TRBD1|TRBV18
CASRTGTGGDEQFF
TGTGCCAGTCGCACCGGGACAGGGGGGGATGAGCAGTTCTTC
>TRBJ2-3|NA|TRBD1|TRBV19
CASSIRTGADTQYF
TGTGCCAGTAGTATCCGGACAGGGGCGGATACGCAGTATTTT
>TRBJ2-7|NA|TRBD1|TRBV10-1
CASSDPLGQGAREQYF
TGCGCCAGCAGTGATCCCTTGGGACAGGGGGCGCGCGAGCAGTACTTC
>TRBJ2-3|once|TRBD1|TRBV25-1
CASSPRTGGRGADTQYF
TGTGCCAGCAGTCCTCGGACAGGGGGCCGGGGGGCAGATACGCAGTATTTT
>TRBJ2-1|NA|TRBD2|TRBV7-6
CASSWTSGTLGYNEQFF
TGTGCCAGCAGCTGGACTAGCGGGACCCTCGGGTACAATGAGCAGTTCTTC
>TRBJ1-5|once|NA|TRBV6-5
CASSVDSYNQPQHF
TGTGCCAGCAGTGTTGACAGTTACAATCAGCCCCAGCATTTT
>TRBJ2-3|NA|NA|TRBV5-1
CASSRVSGTDTQYF
TGCGCCAGCAGCCGGGTAAGCGGCACAGATACGCAGTATTTT
>TRBJ2-7|NA|NA|TRBV2
CASRWTAYEQYF
TGTGCCAGCAGATGGACAGCCTACGAGCAGTACTTC
>TRBJ1-1|NA|TRBD1|TRBV7-9
CASSDRGRGTEAFF
TGTGCCAGCAGCGACAGGGGTAGAGGCACTGAAGCTTTCTTT
>TRBJ1-5|NA|TRBD1|TRBV16
CASSQSQGAQGQPQHF
TGTGCCAGCAGCCAATCACAGGGGGCGCAGGGTCAGCCCCAGCATTTT
>TRBJ2-7|once|TRBD1|TRBV9
CASSVAGTGAYEQYF
TGTGCCAGCAGCGTAGCTGGGACAGGGGCCTACGAGCAGTACTTC
>TRBJ1-2|NA|TRBD1|TRBV7-9
CASSQPTGAANYGYTF
TGTGCCAGCAGCCAACCGACAGGGGCGGCCAACTATGGCTACACCTTC
>TRBJ2-5|NA|NA|TRBV2
CASSSVSGKETQYF
TGTGCCAGCAGTTCCGTATCGGGAAAGGAGACCCAGTACTTC
>TRBJ1-4|NA|NA|TRBV7-9
CASSFVGGNEKLFF
TGTGCCAGCAGCTTTGTAGGGGGTAATGAAAAACTGTTTTTT
>TRBJ2-7|NA|TRBD2|TRBV5-4
CASSPAGGLYEQYF
TGTGCCAGCAGCCCAGCGGGGGGCCTATACGAGCAGTACTTC
>TRBJ1-2|NA|NA|TRBV4-2
CASSQDSENYGYTF
TGTGCCAGCAGCCAAGACAGTGAAAACTATGGCTACACCTTC
>TRBJ1-5|NA|NA|TRBV7-8
CASRTTGGKNQPQHF
TGTGCCAGCAGAACAACCGGGGGAAAGAATCAGCCCCAGCATTTT
>TRBJ2-2|NA|NA|TRBV20-1
CSARGAGELFF
TGCAGTGCCCGGGGAGCCGGGGAGCTGTTTTTT
>TRBJ2-3|NA|TRBD2|TRBV7-3
CASSPRTSGSTDTQYF
TGTGCCAGCAGCCCAAGGACTAGCGGGTCCACAGATACGCAGTATTTT
>TRBJ2-7|NA|NA|TRBV10-3
CAISGLTGEQYF
TGTGCCATCAGTGGACTAACGGGAGAGCAGTACTTC
>TRBJ1-1|NA|NA|TRBV25-1
CASRPQGEAEAFF
TGTGCCAGCAGGCCACAGGGAGAGGCTGAAGCTTTCTTT
>TRBJ2-7|once|TRBD2|TRBV5-6
CASSLPTGLAGIDEQYF
TGTGCCAGCAGCTTGCCGACCGGGCTAGCGGGGATCGACGAGCAGTACTTC
>TRBJ2-7|once|NA|TRBV6-5
CASRDSGFDEQYF
TGTGCCAGCAGGGACAGTGGTTTTGACGAGCAGTACTTC
>TRBJ2-5|NA|NA|TRBV20-1
CSARDTPNQYF
TGCAGTGCCCGGGACACACCCAACCAGTACTTC
>TRBJ2-1|NA|NA|TRBV18
CASSPTHYNEQFF
TGTGCCAGCTCTCCGACACACTACAATGAGCAGTTCTTC
>TRBJ1-1|once|NA|TRBV7-2
CASRVAPNTEAFF
TGTGCCAGCAGGGTAGCACCGAACACTGAAGCTTTCTTT
>TRBJ1-1|NA|NA|TRBV25-1
CASSEYGRGENTEAFF
TGTGCCAGCAGTGAATATGGGAGGGGCGAAAACACTGAAGCTTTCTTT
>TRBJ1-5|NA|NA|TRBV27
CASSPGYNQPQHF
TGTGCCAGCAGTCCAGGGTACAATCAGCCCCAGCATTTT